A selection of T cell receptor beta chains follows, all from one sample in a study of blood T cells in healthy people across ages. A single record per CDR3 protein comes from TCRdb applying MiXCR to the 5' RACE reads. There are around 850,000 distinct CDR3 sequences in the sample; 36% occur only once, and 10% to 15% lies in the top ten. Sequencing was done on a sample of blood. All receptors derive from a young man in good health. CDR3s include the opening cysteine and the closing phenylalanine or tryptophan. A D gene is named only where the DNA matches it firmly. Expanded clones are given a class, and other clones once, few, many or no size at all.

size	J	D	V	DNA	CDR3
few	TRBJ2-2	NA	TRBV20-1	TGCAGTGCTAGGTCCACCGGGGAGCTGTTTTTT	CSARSTGELFF
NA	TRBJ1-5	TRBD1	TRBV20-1	TGCGGTGCTAGAGATCGGGACAGGGGGCTTCAGCCCCAGCATTTT	CGARDRDRGLQPQHF
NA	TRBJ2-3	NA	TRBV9	TGTGCCAGCAGCGTAGGGGTCGTGACAGATACGCAGTATTTT	CASSVGVVTDTQYF
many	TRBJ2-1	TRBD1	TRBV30	TGTGCCTGGAGCCAGACAGGGAATGAGCAGTTCTTC	CAWSQTGNEQFF
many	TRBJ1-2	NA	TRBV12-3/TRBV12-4	TGTGCCAGCAGAGTCCAGGAGGACTATGGCTACACCTTC	CASRVQEDYGYTF
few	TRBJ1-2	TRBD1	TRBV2	TGTGCCAGCAGGCCGACAGGGGAATTCTATGGCTACACCTTC	CASRPTGEFYGYTF
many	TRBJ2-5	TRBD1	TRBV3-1	TGTGCCAGCAGCCTACAGGGGGCGAAACAAGAGACCCAGTACTTC	CASSLQGAKQETQYF
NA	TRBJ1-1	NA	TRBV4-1	TGCGCCAGCAGCCAAGAGGAGGCACCGAACACTGAAGCTTTCTTT	CASSQEEAPNTEAFF
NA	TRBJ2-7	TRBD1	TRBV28	TGTGCCAGCAACCGACAGGGGACCTCCTACGAGCAGTACTTC	CASNRQGTSYEQYF
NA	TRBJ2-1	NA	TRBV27	TGTGCCAGCAGTTCCCCGACAGGAATGAGGTACAATGAGCAGTTCTTC	CASSSPTGMRYNEQFF
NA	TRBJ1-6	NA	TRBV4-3	TGCGCCAGCAGCCAAGATCGTTTAGGGAGCTCCTATAATTCACCCCTCCACTTT	CASSQDRLGSSYNSPLHF
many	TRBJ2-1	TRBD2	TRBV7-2	TGTGCCAGCAGCTTAGACCCTAGCGGGGGGGCCTTTCAGTTCTTC	CASSLDPSGGAFQFF
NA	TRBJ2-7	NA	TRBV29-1	TGCAGCGTTGAGGGGCAGGCAGCGAGTAATGAGCAGTACTTC	CSVEGQAASNEQYF
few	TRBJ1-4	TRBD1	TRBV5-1	TGCGCCAGCAGATGGGACAGTTCGTGGTTGGAAAAACTGTTTTTT	CASRWDSSWLEKLFF
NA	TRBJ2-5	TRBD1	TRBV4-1	TGCGCCAGCAGCCGGTCCCCGACAGGGAATCAAGAGACCCAGTACTTC	CASSRSPTGNQETQYF
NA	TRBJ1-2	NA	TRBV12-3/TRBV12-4	TGTGCCAGCAGTTTTGAGTTAGCTAACTATGGCTACACCTTC	CASSFELANYGYTF
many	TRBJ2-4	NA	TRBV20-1	TGCAGTGCTAGCTCCCCAGGGAGAGCCAAAAACATTCAGTACTTC	CSASSPGRAKNIQYF
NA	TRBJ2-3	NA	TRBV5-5	TGTGCCAGCAGCACCGATGGGGAGGAAGATACGCAGTATTTT	CASSTDGEEDTQYF
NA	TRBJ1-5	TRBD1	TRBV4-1	TGCGCCAGCAGCCAAGATCCCACAGGGGGTCCTCAGCCCCAGCATTTT	CASSQDPTGGPQPQHF
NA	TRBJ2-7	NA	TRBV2	TGTGCCAGCCAACCTCAACGGGCAGCTTCCTACGAGCAGTACTTC	CASQPQRAASYEQYF
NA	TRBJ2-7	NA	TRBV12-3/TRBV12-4	TGTGCCAGCAGTCGCCGGGACCCCTACGAGCAGTACTTC	CASSRRDPYEQYF
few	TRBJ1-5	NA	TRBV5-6	TGTGCCAGCAGCTTGGCCGGGTTCGGCAATCAGCCCCAGCATTTT	CASSLAGFGNQPQHF
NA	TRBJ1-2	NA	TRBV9	TGTGCCAGCAGCGTAGACCACAGGGATCTCTATGGCTACACCTTC	CASSVDHRDLYGYTF
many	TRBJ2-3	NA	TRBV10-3	TGTGCCATCAGGGGGGGAGGCACAGATACGCAGTATTTT	CAIRGGGTDTQYF
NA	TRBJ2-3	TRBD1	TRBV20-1	TGCAGTGCAGAAGACAGGGGAGCCACAGATACGCAGTATTTT	CSAEDRGATDTQYF
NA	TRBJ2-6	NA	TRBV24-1	TGTACCACCAGTGACGCGGACAGACAGCAAGTCCTGACTTTC	CTTSDADRQQVLTF
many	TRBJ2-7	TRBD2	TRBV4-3	TGCGCCAGCAGCCGGCTACTAGCGGGGGATTACGAGCAGTACTTC	CASSRLLAGDYEQYF
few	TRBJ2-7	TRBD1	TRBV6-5	TGTGCCAGCAGTTACTTTGGGACAGGGGATAATGGTGAGCAGTACTTC	CASSYFGTGDNGEQYF
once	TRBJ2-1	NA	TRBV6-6	TGTGCCAGTGAGGGGAGAATTGGCAACAATGAGCAGTTCTTC	CASEGRIGNNEQFF
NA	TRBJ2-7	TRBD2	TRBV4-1	TGCGCCAGCAGTCCATCCCGGACTAGTGGCGAGCAGTACTTC	CASSPSRTSGEQYF
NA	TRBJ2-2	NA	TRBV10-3	TGTGCCATCAGTGGAACAGCGAATGACGCGAACACCGGGGAGCTGTTTTTT	CAISGTANDANTGELFF
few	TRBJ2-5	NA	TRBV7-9	TGTGCCAGCAGGCCCAGAGTGGCGAGCGAGACCCAGTACTTC	CASRPRVASETQYF
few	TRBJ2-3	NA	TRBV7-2	TGTGCCAGCAGCCCTCGGGGGGCGGTTGATACGCAGTATTTT	CASSPRGAVDTQYF
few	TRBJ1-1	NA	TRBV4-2	TGTGCCAGCAGCCAAGAAAAAGGGCAGGGAAGAACTGAAGCTTTCTTT	CASSQEKGQGRTEAFF
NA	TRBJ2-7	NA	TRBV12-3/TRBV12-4	TGTGCCAGCAGCGGGCACCTCTACGAGCAGTACTTC	CASSGHLYEQYF
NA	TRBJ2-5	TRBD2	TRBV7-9	TGTGCCAGCAGCTCCGCGGGACTAGCGGGGGGCCTTTTTCGCCAAGAGACCCAGTACTTC	CASSSAGLAGGLFRQETQYF
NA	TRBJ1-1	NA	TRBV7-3	TGTGCCAGCAGGTCGCAAGGGCAGCTTGCTGAAGCTTTCTTT	CASRSQGQLAEAFF
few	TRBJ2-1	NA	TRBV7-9	TGTGCCAGCAGCTTAGACAGGGCACCCTCCTACAATGAGCAGTTCTTC	CASSLDRAPSYNEQFF
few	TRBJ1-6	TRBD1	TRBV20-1	TGCAGTGTGACGACAGGGGGCCCCTCCTATAATTCACCCCTCCACTTT	CSVTTGGPSYNSPLHF
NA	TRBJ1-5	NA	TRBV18	TGTGCCAGCTCACCAAACCCCCGGGACGGAATTAATCAGCCCCAGCATTTT	CASSPNPRDGINQPQHF
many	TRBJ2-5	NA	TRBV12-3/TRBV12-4	TGTGCCAGCAGTTTAGAGGGGCTCCAAACAGAGACCCAGTACTTC	CASSLEGLQTETQYF
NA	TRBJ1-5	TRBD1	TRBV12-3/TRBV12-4	TGTGCCAGCAGTTACAGTGGGACAGGAGTAACTCAGCCCCAGCATTTT	CASSYSGTGVTQPQHF
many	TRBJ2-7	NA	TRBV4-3	TGCGCCAGCAGCCGGGACACCTTCTACGAGCAGTACTTC	CASSRDTFYEQYF
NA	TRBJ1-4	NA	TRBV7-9	TGTGCCAGCACTCCGGGGTCGAATGAAAAACTGTTTTTT	CASTPGSNEKLFF
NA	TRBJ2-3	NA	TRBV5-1	TGCGCCAGCATAGAAGAAACTAGCACAGATACGCAGTATTTT	CASIEETSTDTQYF
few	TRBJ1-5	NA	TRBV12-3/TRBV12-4	TGTGCCAGCAGTGATGGAACTCAGCCCCAGCATTTT	CASSDGTQPQHF
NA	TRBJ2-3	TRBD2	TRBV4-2	TGTGCCAGCAGCGAGCGGGGGGCCCGCACAGATACGCAGTATTTT	CASSERGARTDTQYF
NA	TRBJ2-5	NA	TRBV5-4	TGTGCCAGCAGCGTACCAGGACAGCTCCAAGAGACCCAGTACTTC	CASSVPGQLQETQYF
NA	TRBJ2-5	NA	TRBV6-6	TGTGCCAGCAGTCCCGGGACAAGCCTCACCCAAGAGACCCAGTACTTC	CASSPGTSLTQETQYF
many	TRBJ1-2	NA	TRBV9	TGTGCCAGCAGAGATAACTATGGCTACACCTTC	CASRDNYGYTF